The T cell receptor (beta chain) described here comes from a study of T cells expressing NK-cell markers. Study observations and caveats: It remained uncertain whether the expanded NKG2C+ T cell clones were specific for HCMV antigens. Among a handful of donors, these clonotypes also ranked first in the CD3+CD56-NKG2C+ fraction.

Notes on this clonotype: Its specificity is not known.

TCRdb reprocessed the 5' RACE reads; each CDR3 protein has one entry and no DNA is given. Seen in this sample are a few hundred thousand distinct CDR3 sequences; the ten most common clones hold 3.5% to 4.5%. Material: blood T cells: a sorted CD56 or NKG2C T cell subset, CD4+ or CD8+ T cells, or bulk PBMC T cells (not recorded which). This TCR derives from a man between 18 and 35 years old in good health.

The CDR3 loop reads CASSSEGGYTF. The chain is built from TRBV6-2 or TRBV6-3 and TRBJ1-2. This CDR3 contains 11 residues. Per the germline V gene, CDR1 is MNHEY and CDR2 is SVGEGT.